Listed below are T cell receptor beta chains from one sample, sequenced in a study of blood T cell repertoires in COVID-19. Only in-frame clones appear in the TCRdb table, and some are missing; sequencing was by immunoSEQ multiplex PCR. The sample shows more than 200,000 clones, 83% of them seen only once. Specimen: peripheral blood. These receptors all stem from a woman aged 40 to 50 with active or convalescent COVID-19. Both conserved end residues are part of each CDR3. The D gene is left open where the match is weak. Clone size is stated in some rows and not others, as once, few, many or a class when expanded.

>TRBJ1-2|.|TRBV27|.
CASSSGHGYGYTF
TGTGCCAGCAGTTCCGGACATGGATATGGCTACACCTTC
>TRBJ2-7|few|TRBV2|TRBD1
CASRGKPGQGTHEQYF
TGTGCCAGCAGGGGTAAACCGGGACAGGGGACCCACGAGCAGTACTTC
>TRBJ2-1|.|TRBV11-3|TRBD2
CASSLPGASGDNGEQFF
TGTGCCAGCAGCTTACCCGGGGCTAGCGGAGATAATGGTGAGCAGTTCTTC
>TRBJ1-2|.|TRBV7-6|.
CASSLDRARYGYTF
TGTGCCAGCAGCTTAGACAGGGCCCGCTATGGCTACACCTTC
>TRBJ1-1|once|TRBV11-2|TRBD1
CASSPRQGQGASTEAFF
TGTGCCAGCAGCCCGCGACAAGGACAGGGGGCGAGTACTGAAGCTTTCTTT
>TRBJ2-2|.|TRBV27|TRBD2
CASSSGSLLTGELFF
TGTGCCAGCAGTAGCGGGAGCCTTCTCACCGGGGAGCTGTTTTTT
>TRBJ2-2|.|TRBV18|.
CASSPVAENTGELFF
TGTGCCAGCTCACCGGTGGCGGAAAACACCGGGGAGCTGTTTTTT
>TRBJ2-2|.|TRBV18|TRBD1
CASSPRQGGTGELFF
TGTGCCAGCTCACCGAGACAGGGGGGAACCGGGGAGCTGTTTTTT
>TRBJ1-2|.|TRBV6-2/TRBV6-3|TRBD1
CASSPGQANYGYTF
TGTGCCAGCAGTCCGGGACAGGCAAACTATGGCTACACCTTC
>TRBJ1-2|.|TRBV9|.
CASSVGTPDYGYTF
TGTGCCAGCAGCGTAGGGACACCAGACTATGGCTACACCTTC
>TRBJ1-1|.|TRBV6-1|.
CASSEPGGQYTEAFF
TGTGCCAGCAGTGAACCCGGCGGGCAGTACACTGAAGCTTTCTTT
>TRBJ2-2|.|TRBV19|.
CASSLTAGGGTGELFF
TGTGCCAGTAGCCTTACGGCCGGGGGAGGCACCGGGGAGCTGTTTTTT
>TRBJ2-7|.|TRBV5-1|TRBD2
CASSLGLAGGPFYEQYF
TGCGCCAGCAGCTTGGGACTAGCGGGGGGCCCCTTCTACGAGCAGTACTTC
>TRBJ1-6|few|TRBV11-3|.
CAAGGSNSPLHF
TGTGCGGCGGGGGGCAGTAATTCACCCCTCCACTTT
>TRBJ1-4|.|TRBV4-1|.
CASRHIRTEKLFF
TGCGCCAGCAGACACATCAGGACAGAAAAACTGTTTTTT
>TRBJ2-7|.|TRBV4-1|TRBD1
CASSQVGQGSYEQYF
TGCGCCAGCAGCCAAGTTGGACAGGGCTCCTACGAGCAGTACTTC
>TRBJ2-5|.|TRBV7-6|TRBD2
CASSFRLAGKETQYF
TGTGCCAGCAGCTTTAGGTTAGCGGGAAAAGAGACCCAGTACTTC
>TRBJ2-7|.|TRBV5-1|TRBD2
CASSLGLAGSYEQYF
TGCGCCAGCAGCTTGGGCCTAGCGGGATCCTACGAGCAGTACTTC
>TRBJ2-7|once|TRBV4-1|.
CASSPSPGPYEQYF
TGCGCCAGCAGCCCGAGCCCAGGCCCCTACGAGCAGTACTTC
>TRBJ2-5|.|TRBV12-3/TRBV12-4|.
CASSFLSETQYF
TGTGCCAGCAGTTTTCTGTCGGAGACCCAGTACTTC
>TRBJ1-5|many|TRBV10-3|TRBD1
CATGDRAPTGQPQHF
TGTGCCACGGGGGACAGGGCTCCAACGGGTCAGCCCCAGCATTTT
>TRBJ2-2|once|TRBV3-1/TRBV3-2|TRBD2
CASSQERAGGNTGELFF
TGTGCCAGCAGCCAAGAACGAGCGGGAGGTAACACCGGGGAGCTGTTTTTT
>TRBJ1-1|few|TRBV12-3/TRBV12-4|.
CASFGGEDTEAFF
TGTGCCAGCTTTGGGGGGGAGGACACTGAAGCTTTCTTT
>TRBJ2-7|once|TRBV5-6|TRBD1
CASSRDRDSYEQYF
TGTGCCAGCAGCCGGGACAGGGACTCCTACGAGCAGTACTTC
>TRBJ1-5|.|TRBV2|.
CASSVDSNGNQPQHF
TGTGCCAGCAGTGTAGACTCTAATGGCAATCAGCCCCAGCATTTT
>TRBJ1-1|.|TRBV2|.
CASSEEAQKNTEAFF
TGTGCCAGCAGTGAAGAGGCACAGAAGAACACTGAAGCTTTCTTT
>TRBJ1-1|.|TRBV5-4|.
CASSLGGMNTEAFF
TGTGCCAGCAGCTTGGGAGGGATGAACACTGAAGCTTTCTTT
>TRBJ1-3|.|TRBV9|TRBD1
CASSGRDSGSSGNTIYF
TGTGCCAGCAGCGGTAGGGACAGTGGGAGCTCTGGAAACACCATATATTTT
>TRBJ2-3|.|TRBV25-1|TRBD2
CASSHRGEDTQYF
TGTGCCAGCAGCCACCGGGGGGAGGATACGCAGTATTTT
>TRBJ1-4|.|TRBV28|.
CASSFPRYGREVDEKLFF
TGTGCCAGCAGTTTCCCTCGGTATGGCAGGGAGGTTGATGAAAAACTGTTTTTT
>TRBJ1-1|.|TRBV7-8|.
CASSLARGYGTEAFF
TGTGCCAGCAGCTTAGCAAGAGGATATGGGACTGAAGCTTTCTTT
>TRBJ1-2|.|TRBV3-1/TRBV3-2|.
CASSRIGKEDYGYTF
TGTGCCAGCAGCCGCATCGGGAAAGAGGACTATGGCTACACCTTC
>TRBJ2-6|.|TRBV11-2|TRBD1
CASSPRDRGRAAGANVLTF
TGTGCCAGCAGCCCCCGGGACAGGGGCAGAGCGGCTGGGGCCAACGTCCTGACTTTC
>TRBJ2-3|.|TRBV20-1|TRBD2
CSASPTSGSRNTDTQYF
TGCAGTGCTAGTCCCACTAGCGGGAGTAGGAACACAGATACGCAGTATTTT
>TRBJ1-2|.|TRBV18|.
CASSPQGSPNYGYTF
TGTGCCAGCTCACCCCAGGGTTCCCCTAACTATGGCTACACCTTC
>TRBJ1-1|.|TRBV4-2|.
CASSQESSGVNTEAFF
TGTGCCAGCAGCCAGGAGTCGTCAGGGGTGAACACTGAAGCTTTCTTT
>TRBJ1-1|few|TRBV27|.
CASRAGGFGTEAFF
TGTGCCAGCAGGGCGGGGGGATTCGGCACTGAAGCTTTCTTT
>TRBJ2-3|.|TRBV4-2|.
CASSQGQLDTQYF
TGTGCCAGCAGCCAAGGTCAACTTGATACGCAGTATTTT
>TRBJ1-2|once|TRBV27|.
CASSSWQNYGYTF
TGTGCCAGCAGTTCGTGGCAGAACTATGGCTACACCTTC
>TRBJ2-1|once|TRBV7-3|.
CASSLAGATYNEQFF
TGTGCCAGCAGCCTCGCTGGAGCCACCTACAATGAGCAGTTCTTC
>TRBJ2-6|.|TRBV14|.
CASSQVLYSGANVLTF
TGTGCCAGCAGCCAAGTCCTCTACTCTGGGGCCAACGTCCTGACTTTC
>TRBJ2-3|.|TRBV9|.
CASSAGLYSTDTQYF
TGTGCCAGCAGCGCGGGACTCTACTCCACAGATACGCAGTATTTT
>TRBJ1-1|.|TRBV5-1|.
CATSNGQPGNTEAFF
TGCGCCACCTCAAACGGACAGCCAGGCAACACTGAAGCTTTCTTT
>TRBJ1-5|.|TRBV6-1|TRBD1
CASSEYQGANQPQHF
TGTGCCAGCAGTGAATATCAGGGGGCCAATCAGCCCCAGCATTTT
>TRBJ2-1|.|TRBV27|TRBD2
CASSLSTSGGENEQFF
TGTGCCAGCAGTTTATCGACTAGCGGGGGGGAGAATGAGCAGTTCTTC
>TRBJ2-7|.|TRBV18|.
CASSPPSPGSYEQYF
TGTGCCAGCTCACCGCCGTCACCGGGCTCCTACGAGCAGTACTTC
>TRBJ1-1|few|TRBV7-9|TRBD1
CASSSSTPGQANTEAFF
TGTGCCAGCAGTTCTTCAACGCCGGGACAGGCGAACACTGAAGCTTTCTTT
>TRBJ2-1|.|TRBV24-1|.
CATSHIAYGAGQYNEQFF
TGTGCCACCAGTCATATAGCCTATGGGGCAGGTCAGTACAATGAGCAGTTCTTC
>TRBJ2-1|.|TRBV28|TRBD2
CASTTLGTSGTGEQFF
TGTGCCAGCACTACCCTAGGGACTAGCGGGACTGGGGAGCAGTTCTTC
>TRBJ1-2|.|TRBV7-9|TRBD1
CASSPGGTGGSGYTF
TGTGCCAGCAGCCCCGGGGGGACAGGGGGCAGTGGCTACACCTTC
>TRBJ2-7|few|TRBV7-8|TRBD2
CASSWTSSYEQYF
TGTGCCAGCAGCTGGACTAGCTCCTACGAGCAGTACTTC
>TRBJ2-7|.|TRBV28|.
CASRTQASYEQYF
TGTGCCAGCAGAACCCAGGCTTCCTACGAGCAGTACTTC
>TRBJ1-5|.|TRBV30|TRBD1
CAWSAGGVQPQHF
TGTGCCTGGAGTGCAGGGGGCGTTCAGCCCCAGCATTTT